The present entry profiles one T cell receptor (beta chain) with its context. The antigen is unknown. The study isolated at least 7 million PBMCs from each sample. Together with a sample-barcoded 5' primer, a J-beta primer mix was included in a second PCR lasting roughly 7 to 11 cycles. A template-switch adaptor that had 12 random nucleotides put a tag on each cDNA molecule. A single record per CDR3 protein comes from TCRdb applying MiXCR to the 5' RACE reads. The sample holds some 1.5 million distinct CDR3 sequences, about 28% seen once. The sample is drawn from a study of blood T cells in healthy people across ages. Study outcomes and limitations: Older age went with lower TCR beta diversity per million T cells, in a roughly linear way.

V dropped 3 bases and J dropped 10 bases, with 16 bases sitting between them. This CDR3 has 13 amino acids. The source of this sequence is a young woman in good health. Sequencing input: blood. The chain uses TRBV12-3 or TRBV12-4 and TRBJ2-7; tentatively, D is TRBD2 (6 bases). The CDR3 nucleotides read TGTGCCAGCAGTTTTTCTGGGTCTAGCGAACAGTACTTC. Translated, it gives CASSFSGSSEQYF.